This T cell receptor beta chain is drawn from a study of T cells in Graves' hyperthyroidism and ophthalmopathy. Duration under 3 months, a NOSPECS grade of at least 4, and a Clinical Activity Score of at least 3 characterized the ophthalmopathy patients. Diagnosing involved the use of clinical symptoms, serum thyroxine and TRAb, thyroid ultrasound and orbital computed tomography. About this clonotype: Antigen specificity is unknown. A much larger clone lies a single base off, so this may be a read error.

Amplification of TCR beta CDR3 regions used RNA as the template. Initially, a first-round RT-PCR of the TCR CDR3 employed the HTBI primer set. TCRdb analysed the multiplex PCR reads with MiXCR anew, one entry per CDR3 protein. The top ten clones hold around 12% of a sample with 600,000 or so distinct CDR3 sequences, 13% to 15% of them seen once. Study-wide points: Blood shared most expanded thyroid clonotypes above 0.001.

The CDR3 spans 15 residues. The V gene's germline CDR1 is SGHTA and CDR2 FQGNSA. The source material was blood. This receptor was obtained from a woman aged 45-59 years with Graves' ophthalmopathy. The rearrangement links TRBV7-2 to TRBJ2-1; D uncertain. In nucleotides, the CDR3 is TGTGCCAGCAGCCCCAGTATGAGCTCCTACAATGGGCAGTTCTTC. As protein: CASSPSMSSYNGQFF.